Below, one T cell receptor beta chain is given with its context. Germline V gene data show CDR1 as SGHAT and CDR2 as FQNNGV. CDR3 length equals 15 residues. Losses at the gene ends were 10 bases for V and 6 bases for J; bases not matched to a gene: 14. The data derive from a study of blood T cell repertoires in COVID-19. Turning to the study itself: Samples taken during acute and convalescent COVID-19 were collected in the United States, Italy and Spain. T cells, B-cell-depleted T cells, or PBMCs provided the cDNA or gDNA that served as material.

Original processing methods: Reference gene primers were amplified, and this amplification served to estimate nucleated cell counts. This table comes from immunoSEQ multiplex PCR, and its TCRdb copy is limited to in-frame clones, with some not included. V, J and clone size were drawn from that table, and D and trimming were deduced from the DNA. Of about 530,000 clones in the sample, around 90% are singletons; the top ten hold around 7.8%. Followed longitudinally, the Seattle patients had been enrolled during active infection. The chain employs TRBV11-2 and TRBJ2-3, with TRBD1 identical over 9 bases. Sequenced sample: peripheral blood. This receptor was identified in a woman aged 45-65 years with COVID-19, enrolled during active disease. In DNA, the CDR3 is TGTGCCACCCACCGGACGGGACAGGGATACGATACGCAGTATTTT. Its protein product is CATHRTGQGYDTQYF.